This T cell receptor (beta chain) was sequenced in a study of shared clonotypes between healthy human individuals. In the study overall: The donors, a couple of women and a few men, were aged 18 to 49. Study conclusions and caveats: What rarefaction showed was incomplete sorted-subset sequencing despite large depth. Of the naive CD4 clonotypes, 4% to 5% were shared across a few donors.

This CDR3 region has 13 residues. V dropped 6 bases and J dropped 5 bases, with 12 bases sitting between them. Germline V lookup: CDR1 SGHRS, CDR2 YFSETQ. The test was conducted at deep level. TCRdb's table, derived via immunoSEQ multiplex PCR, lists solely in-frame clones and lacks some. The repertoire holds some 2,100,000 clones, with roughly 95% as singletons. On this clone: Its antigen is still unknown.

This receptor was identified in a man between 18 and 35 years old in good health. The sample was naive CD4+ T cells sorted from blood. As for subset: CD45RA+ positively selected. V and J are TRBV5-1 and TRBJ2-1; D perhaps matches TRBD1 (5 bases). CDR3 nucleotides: TGCGCCAGCACCCAGGACAACGACAATGAGCAGTTCTTC. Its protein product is CASTQDNDNEQFF.